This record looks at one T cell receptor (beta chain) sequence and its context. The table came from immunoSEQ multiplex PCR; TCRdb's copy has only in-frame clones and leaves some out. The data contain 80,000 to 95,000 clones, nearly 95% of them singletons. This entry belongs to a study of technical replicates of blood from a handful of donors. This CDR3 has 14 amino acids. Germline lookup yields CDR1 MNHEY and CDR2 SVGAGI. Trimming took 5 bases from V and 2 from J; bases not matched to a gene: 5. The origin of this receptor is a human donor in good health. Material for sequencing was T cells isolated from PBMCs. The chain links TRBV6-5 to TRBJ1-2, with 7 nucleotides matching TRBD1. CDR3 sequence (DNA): TGTGCCAGCAGTCAACGGGACAGCAACTATGGCTACACCTTC. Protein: CASSQRDSNYGYTF.